The present TCR beta chain was sequenced within a study of T cell responses to AZD1222 COVID-19 vaccine. The study, taken as a whole, reports: Close to half of all spike-specific TCRs reportedly target regions of the variants that are unmutated. Only five to seven individuals given AZD1222 were seropositive at baseline.

On this clone: Its matching antigen is unknown.

The V and J ends lost 3 bases and 4 bases respectively, with 9 bases between them. Germline CDR1 and CDR2: SGHTA and FQGNSA. This CDR3 is built from 13 residues. This table comes from immunoSEQ multiplex PCR, and its TCRdb copy is limited to in-frame clones, with some not included. This sample has 170,000 or so clones; around 90% occur once, and the top ten carry roughly 2.5%. Sequenced material: peripheral blood, taken on day 0 of AZD1222 vaccination. The chain recombines TRBV7-2 with TRBJ2-5; D is unclear. This clonotype originated in an adult in good health. Here the CDR3 reads CASSLALGETQYF. CDR3 in DNA: TGTGCCAGCAGCTTGGCCCTGGGAGAGACCCAGTACTTC.